The present entry profiles one T cell receptor beta chain with its context. It has no known antigen specificity. No much larger clonotype is one base removed from it; base qualities were not supplied. The immunoSEQ Assay, a bias-controlled multiplex PCR, was used to amplify TCRbeta CDR3 regions from genomic DNA. For the original study's pipeline: Nucleated cell counts per sample were estimated from amplification of reference gene primers within the assay. To quantify the absolute abundance of each unique TCRbeta CDR3 rearrangement, sequence reads were collapsed and filtered. Productive Simpson clonality was computed per sample as the square root of Simpson's diversity index over productive rearrangements. TCRdb obtained this table from immuneACCESS and retained in-frame rearrangements with V and J assigned. These tables miss some clones; where compared with another copy, unresolved V genes account for less than half of the shortfall, and the remainder is unexplained. V and J calls and clone size come straight from that table; D and trimming were deduced from the DNA. The sample profile shows 250,000 to 300,000 clones; 89% of them were found once. The ten largest clones represent around 12% of the sample.

This sample stems from a study of blood T cell repertoires in COVID-19 (dated by TCRdb to 2020 to 2022). Study-level background: Samples covering the acute and convalescent phases of COVID-19 were provided by collaborators in the United States, Italy and Spain. The prospective study material was composed of cDNA or gDNA derived from T cells, B-cell-depleted T cells, or PBMCs. Deeply sampled blood TCRbeta repertoires from subjects exposed to, actively infected with, or recovered from COVID-19 were included in the dataset. The repertoires were released in a freely available public database intended as a resource for research on the immune response to SARS-CoV-2. The samples were drawn from two sources: the first 160 participants of the ongoing ImmuneRACE study, and approximately 1,300 subjects contributed by 6 global collaborators. The sample metadata nearly always contained a de-identified subject ID, COVID-19 status, age in years and sex. HLA class I and class II types, where available, came from metadata supplied by the sample provider rather than from assay-based typing. What the research found in general, with its limitations: Clinical and demographic metadata were provided uncurated, with the amount varying by source and participant.

Each collaborating institution followed its own protocols to collect whole blood in K2EDTA tubes. Collaborator samples were shipped for TCRbeta analysis as frozen whole blood, isolated PBMCs, or DNA extracted from either sample type. The sample taken for sequencing was peripheral blood. This receptor was identified in a woman aged 55 to 70 with acute or convalescent COVID-19.

The nucleotide sequence reads as follows: TGTGCCAGCAGCTTTGGTAGCGGCAAGGTCAATGAGCAGTTCTTC. Translation gives CASSFGSGKVNEQFF. The chain joins TRBV7-9 to TRBJ2-1; D gene: possibly TRBD2, on 6 matching bases. Relative to germline, V is 3 bases shorter and J is 6 bases shorter, with 15 bases between their ends. As encoded in the germline V gene (reference sequence), CDR1 is SEHNR while CDR2 is FQNEAQ. The CDR3 numbers 15 residues from cysteine through phenylalanine. The read is trimmed to its CDR3 DNA, 45 bases read in frame from base 1. Full variable domain (CDR3 extended with the reference TRBV7-9 and TRBJ2-1 proteins): DTGVSQNPRHKITKRGQNVTFRCDPISEHNRLYWYRQTLGQGPEFLTYFQNEAQLEKSRLLSDRFSAERPKGSFSTLEIQRTEQGDSAMYLCASSFGSGKVNEQFFGPGTRLTVL.